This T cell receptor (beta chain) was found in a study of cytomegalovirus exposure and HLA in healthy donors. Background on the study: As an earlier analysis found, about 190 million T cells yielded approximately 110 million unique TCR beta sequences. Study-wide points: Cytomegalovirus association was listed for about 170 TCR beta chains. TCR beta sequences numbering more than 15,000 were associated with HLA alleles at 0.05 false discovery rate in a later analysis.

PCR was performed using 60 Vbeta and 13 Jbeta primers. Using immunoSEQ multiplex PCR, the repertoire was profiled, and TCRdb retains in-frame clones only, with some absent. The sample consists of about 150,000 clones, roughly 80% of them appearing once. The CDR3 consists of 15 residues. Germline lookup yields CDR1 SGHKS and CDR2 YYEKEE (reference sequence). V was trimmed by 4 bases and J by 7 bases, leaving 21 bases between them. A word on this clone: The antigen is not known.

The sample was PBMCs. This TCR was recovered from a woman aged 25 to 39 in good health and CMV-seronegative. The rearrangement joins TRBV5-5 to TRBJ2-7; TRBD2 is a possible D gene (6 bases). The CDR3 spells CASSPGLHQLGEQYF. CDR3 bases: TGTGCCAGCAGCCCAGGACTACATCAGCTGGGAGAGCAGTACTTC.